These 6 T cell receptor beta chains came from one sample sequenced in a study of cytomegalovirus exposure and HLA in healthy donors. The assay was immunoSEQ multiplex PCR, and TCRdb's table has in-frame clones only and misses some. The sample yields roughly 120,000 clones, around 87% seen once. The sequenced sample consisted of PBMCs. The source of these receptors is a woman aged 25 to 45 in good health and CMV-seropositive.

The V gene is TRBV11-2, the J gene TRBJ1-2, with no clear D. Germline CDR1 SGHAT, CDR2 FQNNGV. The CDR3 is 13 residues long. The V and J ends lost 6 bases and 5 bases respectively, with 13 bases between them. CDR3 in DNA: TGTGCCAGCAGTCGGAAGGAGCTTTATGGCTACACCTTC. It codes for CASSRKELYGYTF.

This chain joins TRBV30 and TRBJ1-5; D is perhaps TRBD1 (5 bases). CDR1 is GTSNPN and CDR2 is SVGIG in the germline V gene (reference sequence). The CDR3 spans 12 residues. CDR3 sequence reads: CALGSGGQPQHF. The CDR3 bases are TGTGCACTGGGTTCCGGGGGTCAGCCCCAGCATTTT.

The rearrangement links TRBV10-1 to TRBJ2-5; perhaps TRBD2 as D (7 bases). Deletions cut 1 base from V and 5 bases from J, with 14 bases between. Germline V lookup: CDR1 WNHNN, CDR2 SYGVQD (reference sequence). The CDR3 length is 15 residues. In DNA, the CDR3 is TGCGCCAGCAGTGAGTTTCTGCGGGGGCGGGAGACCCAGTACTTC. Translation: CASSEFLRGRETQYF.

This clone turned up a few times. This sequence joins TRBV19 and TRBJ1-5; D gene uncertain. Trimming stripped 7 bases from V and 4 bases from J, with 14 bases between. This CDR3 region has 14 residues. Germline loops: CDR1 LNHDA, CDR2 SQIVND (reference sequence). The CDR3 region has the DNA TGTGCCAGTAAGCCACGGGAGCAGAATCAGCCCCAGCATTTT. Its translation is CASKPREQNQPQHF.

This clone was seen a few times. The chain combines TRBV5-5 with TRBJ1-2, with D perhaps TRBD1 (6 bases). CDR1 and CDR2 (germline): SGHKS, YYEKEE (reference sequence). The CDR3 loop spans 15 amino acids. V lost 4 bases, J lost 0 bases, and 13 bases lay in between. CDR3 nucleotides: TGTGCCAGCAGCGCTACAGGGAAAGCTAACTATGGCTACACCTTC. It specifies CASSATGKANYGYTF.

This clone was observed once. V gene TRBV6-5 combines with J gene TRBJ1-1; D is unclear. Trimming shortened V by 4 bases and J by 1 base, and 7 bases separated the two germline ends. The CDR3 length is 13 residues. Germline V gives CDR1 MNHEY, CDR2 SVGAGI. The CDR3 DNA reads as TGTGCCAGCAGTTTGGAGGGGAACACTGAAGCTTTCTTT. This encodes CASSLEGNTEAFF.